This TCR beta chain was captured by sequencing in a study of blood T cell repertoires in COVID-19. Study context: Researchers got acute and convalescent COVID-19 samples from the United States, Italy and Spain. PBMCs, B-cell-depleted T cells, or T cells were the source of the cDNA or gDNA that made up the material.

The germline V gene has CDR1 LNHDA and CDR2 SQIVND (reference sequence). CDR3 size: 15 residues. Trimming shortened V by 3 bases and J by 1 base, and 12 bases separated the two germline ends. Under the authors' procedure: How many nucleated cells were present was estimated from reference gene primer amplification. Repertoires were generated with immunoSEQ multiplex PCR, while TCRdb's copy carries only in-frame clones and drops some. D and trimming were read from the DNA, whereas the V and J calls and clone size are those reported in that table. The sample lists 200,000 to 300,000 clones; roughly 90% were seen once.

This receptor was obtained from a man aged 25-45 years with active or convalescent COVID-19. The sequencing input was peripheral blood. This chain joins TRBV19 and TRBJ1-1; D is uncertain. CDR3 residues: CASSITKNSNTEAFF. The CDR3 DNA reads TGTGCCAGTAGTATCACGAAGAACTCGAACACTGAAGCTTTCTTT.